Below are 5 T cell receptor beta chains sequenced from a single sample in a study of blood T cell repertoires in COVID-19. Generated by immunoSEQ multiplex PCR, the TCRdb table keeps only in-frame clones and is missing some. The table records around 230,000 clones, about 79% of them present only once. Sequencing used peripheral blood. These receptors originate from a woman older than 75 with acute or convalescent COVID-19.

The CDR3 DNA follows: TGTGCCAGCGGGGCGCTACAGCTCTCCTACGAGCAGTACTTC. Translating it yields CASGALQLSYEQYF. The J gene is TRBJ2-7, the V gene TRBV2; TRBD1 is a possible D gene (5 bases). Germline CDR1 is SNHLY and CDR2 is FYNNEI. The CDR3 is made up of 14 amino acids. Trimming took 8 bases from V and 0 from J, leaving 14 bases between them.

The V and J genes are TRBV10-1 and TRBJ2-7; TRBD1 might be the D (6 bases). This CDR3 region has 14 residues. Deletions cut 3 bases from V and 2 bases from J, with 11 bases between. Per germline, CDR1 WNHNN and CDR2 SYGVQD (reference sequence). The CDR3 DNA reads as TGCGCCAGCAGTGATGACAGGCCCCCCTACGAGCAGTACTTC. Translated, it gives CASSDDRPPYEQYF.

CDR3 in DNA: TGTGCCAGCAGCCAAGCCCGGGCGGGCGAGCAGTACTTC. Amino acid sequence: CASSQARAGEQYF. This chain joins TRBV3-1 (or the pseudogene TRBV3-2) and TRBJ2-7; a weak D match, TRBD2 (5 bases). In germline, CDR1 is LGHDT, CDR2 YNNKEL (reference sequence). This CDR3 has 13 amino acids. V lost 1 base and J 6 bases, leaving 10 bases between the germline ends.

The chain has TRBV11-1 and TRBJ2-2, with TRBD2 matching 7 bases. V lost 4 bases and J lost 5; bases outside the gene matches: 7. CDR3 length equals 15 residues. Germline V gene lookup returns CDR1 SGHAT and CDR2 FQDESV (reference sequence). The CDR3 reads CASSSGREKTGELFF. CDR3 coding DNA: TGTGCCAGCAGCTCGGGGCGGGAGAAGACCGGGGAGCTGTTTTTT.

The CDR3 DNA is TGTGCCTGGAGTTCCATAGCGGGGGGGTGGCCTCCCTACAATGAGCAGTTCTTC. The encoded protein is CAWSSIAGGWPPYNEQFF. The gene calls are TRBV30 and TRBJ2-1; 11 nucleotides agree with TRBD2. J gave up 2 bases and V 2 bases, and 11 bases lay outside the gene matches. CDR1 and CDR2 (germline): GTSNPN, SVGIG (reference sequence). The CDR3 covers 18 residues.